The 24 T cell receptor beta chains in this list originate from one sample, sequenced in a study of cytomegalovirus exposure and HLA in healthy donors. TCRdb keeps only in-frame clones here, not all; method: immunoSEQ multiplex PCR. Of roughly 150,000 clones listed, around nine tenths are singletons. The material sequenced was PBMCs. These receptors all come from a young man in good health and CMV-seronegative.

The chain couples TRBV7-2 to TRBJ2-7, with TRBD1 identical over 9 bases. Germline V gene data show CDR1 as SGHTA and CDR2 as FQGNSA. With V trimmed by 5 bases and J by 3 bases, 5 bases remained unmatched. The CDR3 contains 14 residues. DNA for the CDR3: TGTGCCAGCAGCCCACAGACAGGGGGCTACGAGCAGTACTTC. Its protein is CASSPQTGGYEQYF.

The V gene is TRBV4-2, the J gene TRBJ2-1; 14 positions match TRBD2. V shed 1 base, J shed 9 bases, and the junction held 5 bases outside the gene matches. The CDR3 sequence is 16 residues long. From germline, CDR1 is LGHNA and CDR2 YNFKEQ. The DNA for the CDR3 is TGTGCCAGCAGCCAAGCCGGGACTAGCGGGAGAGGTGAGCAGTTCTTC. As protein: CASSQAGTSGRGEQFF.

The chain uses TRBV5-4 and TRBJ2-3; D remains unclear. The CDR3 extends over 14 amino acids. Trimming removed 1 base at V and 0 bases at J, with 6 bases between. Per germline, CDR1 SGHNT and CDR2 YYREEE (reference sequence). CDR3 residues: CASSLLSSTDTQYF. CDR3 in DNA: TGTGCCAGCAGCTTGCTTAGTAGCACAGATACGCAGTATTTT.

The CDR3 nucleotides read TGTGCCAGCAGCTTAGGAGGCGGGAGGCGGGGTGAGCAGTTCTTC. This gives the protein CASSLGGGRRGEQFF. This chain links TRBV7-2 with TRBJ2-1; 8 bases are shared with TRBD2. This CDR3 region has 15 residues. V shed 1 base, J shed 9 bases, and the junction held 8 bases outside the gene matches. The V gene's germline CDR1 is SGHTA and CDR2 FQGNSA.

The DNA of the CDR3 is TGTGCCAGCAGCCAATCCTATAGCGTACCCTACAATGAGCAGTTCTTC. This gives the protein CASSQSYSVPYNEQFF. The chain recombines TRBV4-2 with TRBJ2-1, with D tentatively TRBD2 (5 bases). CDR1 and CDR2 from the germline V gene are LGHNA and YNFKEQ. Trimming left V 2 bases short and J 2 bases short, with 13 bases between. CDR3 size: 16 residues.

The chain joins TRBV6-5 to TRBJ1-5; the match to TRBD1 covers 7 bases. With 6 bases clipped from V and 11 bases from J, the junction kept 10 bases outside the gene matches. From germline, CDR1 is MNHEY and CDR2 SVGAGI. The CDR3 is 13 residues long. CDR3 sequence (DNA): TGTGCCAGCAGCCCCCGACAGGGCCTGGCCCAGCATTTT. Its protein product is CASSPRQGLAQHF.

This clone was counted once. J is TRBJ2-1 and V is TRBV4-1, with D perhaps TRBD2 (5 bases). The CDR3 covers 14 residues. Germline-derived CDR1 and CDR2 are MGHRA and YSYEKL. V lost 0 bases, J lost 10 bases, and 13 bases lay in between. The CDR3 region has the DNA TGCGCCAGCAGCCAAGATAATCAACGGGAAGAGCAGTTCTTC. The encoded protein is CASSQDNQREEQFF.

The chain is built from TRBV28 and TRBJ2-3; 8 positions agree with TRBD2. The CDR3 runs to 11 residues. V lost 6 bases and J lost 8; bases outside the gene matches: 1. CDR1 is MDHEN, CDR2 SYDVKM, per germline. CDR3 residues: CASRRGVTQYF. The CDR3 DNA is TGTGCCAGCAGGCGGGGGGTTACGCAGTATTTT.

This rearrangement joins TRBV11-2 to TRBJ2-3; 8 bases fit TRBD2. The CDR3 extends over 15 amino acids. The V gene end was trimmed by 5 bases and the J gene end by 2 bases; junction bases not matched to a gene: 6. From germline, CDR1 is SGHAT and CDR2 FQNNGV. The CDR3 sequence is CASSRLAGHTDTQYF. Written as DNA, the CDR3 is TGTGCCAGCAGCCGTCTAGCGGGTCACACAGATACGCAGTATTTT. Supplemented by reference TRBV11-2 and TRBJ2-3, the full variable domain reads EAGVAQSPRYKIIEKRQSVAFWCNPISGHATLYWYQQILGQGPKLLIQFQNNGVVDDSQLPKDRFSAERLKGVDSTLKIQPAKLEDSAVYLCASSRLAGHTDTQYFGPGTRLTVL.

This chain connects TRBV5-1 to TRBJ2-2; a possible D gene is TRBD2 (7 bases). Per the germline V gene, CDR1 is SGHRS and CDR2 is YFSETQ. This CDR3 comprises 15 residues. The V and J ends lost 2 bases and 5 bases respectively, with 13 bases between them. As DNA, the CDR3 is TGCGCCAGCAGCTTCCAACAGGGAGGGACCGGGGAGCTGTTTTTT. Translation gives CASSFQQGGTGELFF.

This chain links TRBV30 with TRBJ1-5, with 10 bases that match TRBD1. Germline values: CDR1 GTSNPN, CDR2 SVGIG (reference sequence). The CDR3 is 13 amino acids. V lost 4 bases and J lost 5; bases outside the gene matches: 2. CDR3 loop: CAWTGQGDQPQHF. The CDR3 bases are TGTGCCTGGACAGGACAGGGGGATCAGCCCCAGCATTTT.

The CDR3 DNA reads as TGTGCCAGCAGCTTCGGAGACGGGACCCAGTACTTC. Translation gives CASSFGDGTQYF. V and J are TRBV7-8 and TRBJ2-5; D is uncertain. Trimming took off 3 bases at V and 7 bases at J, with 9 bases between the two ends. This CDR3 spans 12 amino acids. From germline, CDR1 is SGHVS and CDR2 FQNEAQ.

The table lists this clone with a count of one. The gene calls are TRBV9 and TRBJ2-7; TRBD2 aligns across 7 bases. Trimming removed 4 bases from V and 3 bases from J; junction bases left unmatched: 4. The CDR3 has 13 residues. The V gene's germline CDR1 is SGDLS and CDR2 YYNGEE. CDR3 coding DNA: TGTGCCAGCAGCCCGACTAGCCGCTACGAGCAGTACTTC. Amino acids: CASSPTSRYEQYF.

The chain has TRBV28 and TRBJ2-7; TRBD1 might be the D (6 bases). There are 13 residues in the CDR3. CDR1 MDHEN and CDR2 SYDVKM come from the germline V gene. V lost 4 bases and J 6 bases, leaving 13 bases between the germline ends. Here the CDR3 DNA reads TGTGCCAGCAGTTACCCTACAGGGTCCGAGCAGTACTTC. Encoded protein: CASSYPTGSEQYF.

The J gene is TRBJ2-3, the V gene TRBV2, with 10 nucleotides matching TRBD2. After removal of 6 bases from V and 2 bases from J, the junction contained 8 bases not matched to a gene. The CDR3 sequence is 16 residues long. CDR1 is SNHLY, CDR2 FYNNEI, per germline. The CDR3 nucleotides are TGTGCCAGCAGCCTTATGAGCGGGGGGGCCACAGATACGCAGTATTTT. It is translated as CASSLMSGGATDTQYF.

The chain uses TRBV11-2 and TRBJ1-2, with a weak D call TRBD1 (6 bases). CDR1 is SGHAT and CDR2 is FQNNGV in the germline V gene. Trimming stripped 3 bases from V and 5 bases from J, with 10 bases between. The CDR3 is 13 residues long. The CDR3 region has the DNA TGTGCCAGCAGCTTGACAGGAAAGTATGGCTACACCTTC. It translates to CASSLTGKYGYTF. The variable domain in full, with the rest retrieved from reference TRBV11-2 and TRBJ1-2, is EAGVAQSPRYKIIEKRQSVAFWCNPISGHATLYWYQQILGQGPKLLIQFQNNGVVDDSQLPKDRFSAERLKGVDSTLKIQPAKLEDSAVYLCASSLTGKYGYTFGSGTRLTVV.

The chain combines TRBV7-9 with TRBJ2-2, with 11 bases fitting TRBD2. CDR1 is SEHNR and CDR2 is FQNEAQ in the germline V gene (reference sequence). V shed 4 bases, J shed 3 bases, and the junction held 4 bases outside the gene matches. The length of the CDR3 is 16 residues. The CDR3 region is CASSSRLAGHTGELFF. In DNA form, the CDR3 reads TGTGCCAGCAGCTCCCGACTAGCGGGGCACACCGGGGAGCTGTTTTTT.

The rearrangement joins TRBV5-1 to TRBJ1-4; no firm D call. Trimming took 4 bases from V and 5 from J, leaving 9 bases between them. The CDR3 spans 13 residues. Germline CDR1 is SGHRS and CDR2 is YFSETQ. DNA of the CDR3: TGCGCCAGCAGCCGGCAGGTGAATGAAAAACTGTTTTTT. Translation gives CASSRQVNEKLFF. Complete variable domain (other parts from reference TRBV5-1 and TRBJ1-4): KAGVTQTPRYLIKTRGQQVTLSCSPISGHRSVSWYQQTPGQGLQFLFEYFSETQRNKGNFPGRFSGRQFSNSRSEMNVSTLELGDSALYLCASSRQVNEKLFFGSGTQLSVL.

The chain employs TRBV6-1 and TRBJ1-4, with D possibly TRBD1 on 5 matching bases. CDR1 is MNHNS, CDR2 SASEGT, per germline. CDR3 length equals 14 residues. Trimming shortened V by 10 bases and J by 1 base, and 13 bases separated the two germline ends. The CDR3: CATESGETNEKLFF. The CDR3 DNA sequence: TGTGCCACCGAGTCGGGGGAAACTAATGAAAAACTGTTTTTT.

This clone occurred a few times. The rearrangement joins TRBV11-2 to TRBJ2-5; D call uncertain. Trimming took off 4 bases at V and 2 bases at J, with 2 bases between the two ends. Germline V gene lookup returns CDR1 SGHAT and CDR2 FQNNGV. The CDR3 spans 11 residues. CDR3 loop: CASSSQETQYF. DNA of the CDR3: TGTGCCAGCAGCTCTCAAGAGACCCAGTACTTC.

The chain joins TRBV6-5 to TRBJ1-1; D unclear. This CDR3 has 13 residues. V was trimmed by 7 bases and J by 1 base, leaving 10 bases between them. Germline V CDR1 and CDR2: MNHEY, SVGAGI. This CDR3 is CASIGRSNTEAFF. In DNA, the CDR3 is TGTGCCAGCATCGGTCGGTCGAACACTGAAGCTTTCTTT.

The V and J genes are TRBV28 and TRBJ2-3, with a possible D match to TRBD2 (6 bases). Per the germline V gene, CDR1 is MDHEN and CDR2 is SYDVKM. The V end lost 7 bases, the J end lost 2 bases, and 16 bases lay between the germline ends. The CDR3 length is 15 residues. CDR3 DNA: TGTGCCAGCACCCAAGGGACTCACCACACAGATACGCAGTATTTT. Its translation is CASTQGTHHTDTQYF.

This clone was recorded only once. V is TRBV20-1 and J is TRBJ2-6, with 7 bases that match TRBD1. Germline lookup yields CDR1 DFQATT and CDR2 SNEGSKA (reference sequence). The V gene end was trimmed by 3 bases and the J gene end by 10 bases; junction bases not matched to a gene: 0. There are 11 residues in the CDR3. DNA of the CDR3: TGCAGTGCTAGGACAGGGAACGTCCTGACTTTC. It codes for CSARTGNVLTF.

The chain employs TRBV6-5 and TRBJ1-1; TRBD1 matches at 8 bases. V gave up 7 bases and J gave up 4 bases; unmatched junction bases: 8. Germline CDR1 reads MNHEY; CDR2 reads SVGAGI. The CDR3 extends over 14 amino acids. The CDR3 protein is CASNRQGIGTEAFF. The DNA for the CDR3 is TGTGCCAGCAACCGACAGGGGATAGGCACTGAAGCTTTCTTT.